This T cell receptor (beta chain) was retrieved from a study of blood T cell repertoires in COVID-19. As for the study in general: Researchers got acute and convalescent COVID-19 samples from the United States, Italy and Spain.

Profiled with immunoSEQ multiplex PCR; TCRdb holds only in-frame clones, not every one. The table lists 270,000 or so clones, 85% to 90% of them singletons. V was trimmed by 8 bases and J by 9 bases, leaving 14 bases between them. This CDR3 comprises 12 residues. Germline CDR1 LNHDA, CDR2 SQIVND (reference sequence). Material: peripheral blood. The receptor's source is a young woman with COVID-19, enrolled during active disease. V gene TRBV19 combines with J gene TRBJ1-5, with D tentatively TRBD1 (6 bases). CDR3 loop: CASSAGAGPQHF. CDR3 nucleotides: TGTGCCAGTTCCGCGGGGGCCGGGCCCCAGCATTTT. Drawing the rest from reference TRBV19 and TRBJ1-5, the complete variable domain is DGGITQSPKYLFRKEGQNVTLSCEQNLNHDAMYWYRQDPGQGLRLIYYSQIVNDFQKGDIAEGYSVSREKKESFPLTVTSAQKNPTAFYLCASSAGAGPQHFGDGTRLSIL.